The 27 T cell receptor beta chains below come from one sample, sequenced in a study of cytomegalovirus exposure and HLA in healthy donors. Primers: 60 Vbeta forward and 13 Jbeta reverse. Sequenced by immunoSEQ multiplex PCR; TCRdb stores in-frame clones only, minus some. Found here are 130,000 to 150,000 clones, about 74% of them singletons; the top ten hold roughly 4.6%. The specimen sequenced was PBMCs. Every receptor here comes from a woman between 50 and 59 years old in good health and CMV-seronegative.

The V call is TRBV2, the J call TRBJ2-5; 13 bases are a match to TRBD2. CDR1 SNHLY and CDR2 FYNNEI come from the germline V gene. V trimming: 3 bases; J trimming: 5 bases; junction bases outside the gene matches: 3. The CDR3 contains 15 residues. The CDR3 DNA reads TGTGCCAGCAGTGAGGGGACTAGCGGGGAGGAGACCCAGTACTTC. Protein sequence: CASSEGTSGEETQYF.

The V call is TRBV5-1, the J call TRBJ1-2; 12 positions agree with TRBD1. In germline, CDR1 is SGHRS, CDR2 YFSETQ. V shed 0 bases and J 3 bases; nucleotides not matched to a gene: 12. CDR3 size: 19 residues. The CDR3 loop is CASSLAGGQGAAVYYGYTF. The DNA of the CDR3 is TGCGCCAGCAGCTTGGCCGGGGGACAGGGGGCCGCCGTGTACTATGGCTACACCTTC.

The chain recombines TRBV5-1 with TRBJ2-7; weak D call: TRBD1 (6 bases). This CDR3 contains 13 residues. Trimming shortened V by 8 bases and J by 4 bases, and 16 bases separated the two germline ends. Germline loops: CDR1 SGHRS, CDR2 YFSETQ. CDR3: CASPRDISYEQYF. The CDR3 coding sequence is TGCGCCAGTCCGAGGGACATTTCTTACGAGCAGTACTTC.

This clone has a handful of counts. This chain uses TRBV27 with TRBJ2-1; TRBD2 aligns across 11 bases. CDR1 and CDR2 from the germline V gene are MNHEY and SMNVEV (reference sequence). V shed 8 bases, J shed 12 bases, and the junction held 21 bases outside the gene matches. This CDR3 region has 17 residues. The CDR3, as DNA: TGTGCCAGCTCTGCTAGGGGTTGGCCTAGCGGGGGGTGGTCGCAGTTCTTC. It specifies CASSARGWPSGGWSQFF.

The rearrangement uses TRBV7-9 and TRBJ1-4; 8 nucleotides match TRBD1. The CDR3 totals 14 residues. After removal of 4 bases from V and 5 bases from J, the junction contained 3 bases not matched to a gene. Germline values: CDR1 SEHNR, CDR2 FQNEAQ (reference sequence). The CDR3 region is CASSSWDRNEKLFF. The CDR3 DNA is TGTGCCAGCAGCTCCTGGGACAGGAATGAAAAACTGTTTTTT.

This clone has a handful of counts. The J gene is TRBJ1-3, the V gene TRBV5-4; 7 bases line up with TRBD1. Germline assignment: CDR1 SGHNT and CDR2 YYREEE (reference sequence). The CDR3 has 15 residues. V lost 4 bases and J lost 2; bases outside the gene matches: 6. In nucleotides, the CDR3 is TGTGCCAGCAGCCCCGGGACAGCTACTGGAAACACCATATATTTT. Protein sequence: CASSPGTATGNTIYF.

The chain links TRBV30 to TRBJ1-5; 7 nucleotides line up with TRBD1. Germline CDR1 and CDR2: GTSNPN and SVGIG (reference sequence). The V and J ends lost 0 bases and 5 bases, in that order; junction bases with no gene match: 4. The CDR3 is made up of 14 amino acids. The CDR3 loop reads CAWSVNRGDQPQHF. The CDR3 region has the DNA TGTGCCTGGAGTGTAAACAGGGGCGATCAGCCCCAGCATTTT.

The chain recombines TRBV5-1 with TRBJ1-4, with a possible D match to TRBD1 (5 bases). The CDR3 contains 14 residues. Germline CDR1 SGHRS, CDR2 YFSETQ. V was trimmed by 1 base and J by 8 bases, leaving 12 bases between them. CDR3 protein: CASSLWGDREKLFF. CDR3 DNA: TGCGCCAGCAGCTTGTGGGGCGACAGAGAAAAACTGTTTTTT.

The V call is TRBV9, the J call TRBJ1-4, with a tentative D call TRBD1 (5 bases). The length of the CDR3 is 15 residues. CDR1 and CDR2 (germline): SGDLS, YYNGEE. Trimming stripped 4 bases from V and 0 bases from J, with 10 bases between. CDR3 amino acids: CASSPRQTTNEKLFF. The DNA of the CDR3 is TGTGCCAGCAGCCCGCGACAGACAACTAATGAAAAACTGTTTTTT.

This clone was detected once. The genes are TRBV19 and TRBJ1-6; 7 bases fit TRBD1. The CDR3 totals 13 residues. J gave up 10 bases and V 6 bases, and 6 bases lay outside the gene matches. Germline CDR1 LNHDA, CDR2 SQIVND (reference sequence). The DNA of the CDR3 is TGTGCCAGTAGGGGACAGTCCGGCTCACCCCTCCACTTT. Its protein is CASRGQSGSPLHF.

This chain links TRBV11-2 with TRBJ2-1, with D possibly being TRBD2 (6 bases). The CDR3 length is 13 residues. CDR1 is SGHAT, CDR2 FQNNGV, per germline. Between the trimmed V and J ends, which lost 4 bases and 5 bases, there was a span of 9 bases. This CDR3 is CASSWGRNNEQFF. The CDR3 bases are TGTGCCAGCAGCTGGGGGAGGAACAATGAGCAGTTCTTC.

J is TRBJ2-2 and V is TRBV4-2; maybe TRBD1 (5 bases). V was shortened by 8 bases and J by 4 bases, with 20 bases between the two germline ends. The CDR3 is made up of 16 amino acids. The germline CDR1 and CDR2 sequences are LGHNA and YNFKEQ. The CDR3 sequence is CASADPGKRVTGELFF. Here the CDR3 DNA reads TGTGCCAGCGCTGACCCAGGGAAACGGGTCACCGGGGAGCTGTTTTTT.

The rearrangement uses TRBV11-1 and TRBJ2-7, with a tentative D call TRBD2 (5 bases). There are 14 residues in the CDR3. The germline V and J ends were trimmed by 2 bases and 0 bases, with 8 bases remaining between them. Germline V lookup: CDR1 SGHAT, CDR2 FQDESV (reference sequence). The CDR3 loop is CASSLQSGSYEQYF. In DNA form, the CDR3 reads TGTGCCAGCAGCTTACAAAGCGGCTCCTACGAGCAGTACTTC.

The chain joins TRBV9 to TRBJ2-5; perhaps TRBD1 as D (6 bases). Between the trimmed V and J ends, which lost 0 bases and 5 bases, there was a span of 14 bases. Germline V CDR1 and CDR2: SGDLS, YYNGEE. The CDR3 has 15 amino acids. In DNA form, the CDR3 reads TGTGCCAGCAGCGTAGATGGTCAGGGGCGGGAGACCCAGTACTTC. Its translation is CASSVDGQGRETQYF.

A note on this clone: At one boundary the junction diverges from the germline segment, which might be a read error. The chain carries TRBV6-5 and TRBJ2-3, with TRBD1 matching 9 bases. Germline lookup yields CDR1 MNHEY and CDR2 SVGAGI. The CDR3 consists of 15 residues. CDR3: CATKTGTGKPDTQCF. CDR3 coding DNA: TGTGCCACCAAAACCGGGACAGGGAAACCAGATACGCAGTGTTTT.

The CDR3 sequence: CASSFGRDVGELFF. As DNA, the CDR3 is TGTGCCAGCAGCTTTGGCAGGGATGTCGGGGAGCTGTTTTTT. The chain uses TRBV7-8 and TRBJ2-2; D is perhaps TRBD1 (5 bases). Germline values: CDR1 SGHVS, CDR2 FQNEAQ. This CDR3 region has 14 residues. Trimming cost V 3 bases and J 7 bases, with 12 bases left between them.

V gene TRBV2 combines with J gene TRBJ1-2; tentatively, D is TRBD1 (6 bases). This CDR3 spans 14 amino acids. Trimming removed 9 bases from V and 2 bases from J, with 16 bases in between. Germline loops: CDR1 SNHLY, CDR2 FYNNEI. CDR3 sequence reads: CASRGEGQNYGYTF. CDR3 coding DNA: TGTGCCAGTAGGGGGGAGGGACAAAACTATGGCTACACCTTC.

This clone was observed a single time. This rearrangement joins TRBV6-1 to TRBJ1-2, with D unclear. This CDR3 spans 13 amino acids. CDR1 MNHNS and CDR2 SASEGT come from the germline V gene. Trimming removed 10 bases from V and 3 bases from J, with 15 bases in between. CDR3 nucleotide sequence: TGTGCCACGCAACCGCAGTCTCACTATGGCTACACCTTC. Translating it yields CATQPQSHYGYTF.

The rearrangement links TRBV6-5 to TRBJ1-6, with D hard to call. The V gene lost 6 bases and the J gene lost 2 bases, with 11 bases spanning the gap. Germline CDR1 MNHEY, CDR2 SVGAGI. CDR3 length: 15 residues. Here the CDR3 reads CASSRGEPYNSPLHF. In nucleotides, the CDR3 is TGTGCCAGCAGCCGCGGGGAACCCTATAATTCACCCCTCCACTTT.

The chain combines TRBV7-9 with TRBJ1-2, with D unclear. The germline V gene has CDR1 SEHNR and CDR2 FQNEAQ (reference sequence). The CDR3 length is 13 residues. The germline V and J ends were trimmed by 2 bases and 1 base, with 5 bases remaining between them. In DNA form, the CDR3 reads TGTGCCAGCAGCTTATACATTAACTATGGCTACACCTTC. It translates to CASSLYINYGYTF.

The chain joins TRBV14 to TRBJ1-3; D is unresolved. Trimming left V 1 base short and J 11 bases short, with 15 bases between. Per the germline V gene, CDR1 is SGHDN and CDR2 is FVKESK. The CDR3 covers 14 residues. Written as DNA, the CDR3 is TGTGCCAGCAGCCAAGTTCGGTTTGAGGGAGCCATATATTTT. Translation: CASSQVRFEGAIYF.

The chain joins TRBV10-1 to TRBJ1-2; a weak D match, TRBD1 (6 bases). Germline CDR1 WNHNN, CDR2 SYGVQD (reference sequence). CDR3 length equals 15 residues. V shed 2 bases and J shed 8 bases, with 18 bases lying between them. CDR3 loop: CASSERVGTGLGYTF. As DNA, the CDR3 is TGCGCCAGCAGTGAGAGAGTTGGAACAGGGCTCGGCTACACCTTC.

This clone has only one observation. This rearrangement joins TRBV27 to TRBJ1-2; D gene unclear. Trimming took 6 bases from V and 1 from J, leaving 9 bases between them. Germline assignment: CDR1 MNHEY and CDR2 SMNVEV (reference sequence). The CDR3 runs 13 residues. CDR3 region: CASRYSSNYGYTF. CDR3 in DNA: TGTGCCAGCAGGTATAGCAGTAACTATGGCTACACCTTC.

The chain links TRBV4-3 to TRBJ1-2; 8 bases match TRBD1. The ends lost 0 bases at V and 5 bases at J; junction bases unmatched: 5. Germline assignment: CDR1 LGHNA and CDR2 YSLEER. The CDR3 is made up of 15 amino acids. The CDR3 spells CASSQDGGTGYGYTF. The DNA of the CDR3 is TGCGCCAGCAGCCAAGATGGGGGGACAGGTTATGGCTACACCTTC.

The chain has TRBV4-3 and TRBJ1-5, with 8 bases that match TRBD1. Germline V gives CDR1 LGHNA, CDR2 YSLEER. The V gene end was trimmed by 4 bases and the J gene end by 5 bases; junction bases not matched to a gene: 13. The CDR3 is 17 amino acids. The CDR3 DNA is TGCGCCAGCAGCCTATCATTTGGACAGGGCGCGGATCAGCCCCAGCATTTT. This sequence encodes CASSLSFGQGADQPQHF.

In its sample, this clone was seen once. V gene TRBV10-3 combines with J gene TRBJ2-6; possible D gene TRBD2, 8 bases. Germline V gene sequence: CDR1 ENHRY, CDR2 SYGVKD. The germline V and J ends were trimmed by 6 bases and 0 bases, with 15 bases remaining between them. This CDR3 is built from 17 residues. CDR3 region: CAISREGAGSGANVLTF. The CDR3 bases are TGTGCCATCAGCCGGGAGGGGGCTGGCTCTGGGGCCAACGTCCTGACTTTC.

This clone has just one count. The rearrangement joins TRBV11-2 to TRBJ2-5; TRBD1 matches at 7 bases. CDR1 is SGHAT, CDR2 FQNNGV, per germline. After removal of 2 bases from V and 2 bases from J, the junction contained 11 bases not matched to a gene. The CDR3 length is 17 residues. The chain's CDR3 is CASSLRRLTGKQETQYF. The CDR3 coding sequence is TGTGCCAGCAGCTTACGTCGCCTGACAGGGAAACAAGAGACCCAGTACTTC.